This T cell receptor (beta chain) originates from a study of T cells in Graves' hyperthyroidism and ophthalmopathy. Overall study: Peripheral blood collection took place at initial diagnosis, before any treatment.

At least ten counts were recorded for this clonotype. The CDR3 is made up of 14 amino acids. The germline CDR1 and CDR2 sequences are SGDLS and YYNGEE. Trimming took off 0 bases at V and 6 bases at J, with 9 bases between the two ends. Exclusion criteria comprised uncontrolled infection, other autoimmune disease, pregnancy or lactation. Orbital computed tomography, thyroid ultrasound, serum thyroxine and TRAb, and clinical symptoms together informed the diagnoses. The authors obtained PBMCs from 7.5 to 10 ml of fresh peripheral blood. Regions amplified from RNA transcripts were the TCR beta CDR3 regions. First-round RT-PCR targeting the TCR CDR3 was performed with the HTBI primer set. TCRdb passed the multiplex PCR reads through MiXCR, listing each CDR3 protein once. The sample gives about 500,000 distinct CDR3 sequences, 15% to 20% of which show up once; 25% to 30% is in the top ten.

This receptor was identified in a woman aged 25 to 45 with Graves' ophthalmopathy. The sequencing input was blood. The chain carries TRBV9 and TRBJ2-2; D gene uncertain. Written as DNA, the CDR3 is TGTGCCAGCAGCGTAGAACGACTGGCCGGGGAGCTGTTTTTT. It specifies CASSVERLAGELFF.